This is a list of T cell receptor beta chains from one sample in a study of radiotherapy plus CTLA-4 blockade in lung cancer. The repertoire was sequenced with immunoSEQ multiplex PCR; TCRdb's copy has only in-frame clones and lacks some. Here the sample spans 55,000 to 85,000 clones, roughly four fifths being singletons. Sequencing was performed on peripheral blood, taken from a patient treated with radiotherapy plus ipilimumab. The receptors shown here come from a human donor with non-small cell lung cancer whose response to radiotherapy plus ipilimumab could not be evaluated. Some clones in this sample may be carry-over from other donors' samples. The CDR3 runs from the conserved cysteine through the conserved F or W. The D gene is left open where the match is weak. The size of a clone is reported for some rows only, either as once, few or many, or as a class for expanded clones.

abundance	d_gene	v_gene	j_gene	CDR3nt	CDR3aa
NA	NA	TRBV6-1	TRBJ2-7	TGTGCCAGCAGCGCCGCCCATGAGAGTTACGAGCAGTACTTC	CASSAAHESYEQYF
NA	NA	TRBV4-3	TRBJ1-2	TGCGCCAGCAGCCAAGTCCTCCTAGATAACTATGGCTACACCTTC	CASSQVLLDNYGYTF
NA	NA	TRBV5-4	TRBJ2-3	TGTGCCAGCAGCTTGGCCGTGTCCCCCCGAGATACGCAGTATTTT	CASSLAVSPRDTQYF
once	NA	TRBV7-2	TRBJ2-1	TGTGCCAGCAGCTTAAGCGCCTACAATGAGCAGTTCTTC	CASSLSAYNEQFF
NA	TRBD2	TRBV5-4	TRBJ2-7	TGTGCCAGCAGAAACGCGGGCGGGTCGGTAGCGGGGCCCTACGAGCAGTACTTC	CASRNAGGSVAGPYEQYF
NA	NA	TRBV6-1	TRBJ2-3	TGTGCCAGCAGTGAAAGGGCAGGAGGAGATACGCAGTATTTT	CASSERAGGDTQYF
once	TRBD2	TRBV20-1	TRBJ2-3	TGCAGTGCCCCGAGCGGGGTTACGCAGTATTTT	CSAPSGVTQYF
NA	NA	TRBV9	TRBJ2-2	TGTGCCAGCAGGAAAACAGGTTTACTCACCGGGGAGCTGTTTTTT	CASRKTGLLTGELFF
NA	NA	TRBV7-6	TRBJ2-5	TGTGCCAGCAGCTCGCTCAGGGGAGAAGAGACCCAGTACTTC	CASSSLRGEETQYF
once	NA	TRBV30	TRBJ2-2	TGTGCCTGGAGTGTATGGAGGGGATCGAACACCGGGGAGCTGTTTTTT	CAWSVWRGSNTGELFF
NA	NA	TRBV7-2	TRBJ2-1	TGTGCCAGCAGCTTAGGAGGGACATCCTACAATGAGCAGTTCTTC	CASSLGGTSYNEQFF
NA	NA	TRBV20-1	TRBJ1-4	TGCAGGGCAGGTACTAATGAAAAACTGTTTTTT	CRAGTNEKLFF
NA	TRBD2	TRBV9	TRBJ2-7	TGTGCCAGCAGCCAAGGCCCCCTCGGGGCGGGGGGGAATGAGCAGTACTTC	CASSQGPLGAGGNEQYF
NA	NA	TRBV28	TRBJ2-1	TGTGCCAGCAGTTCCCTGGACTACGCCTACTACAATGAGCAGTTCTTC	CASSSLDYAYYNEQFF
NA	TRBD2	TRBV7-6	TRBJ2-7	TGTGCCAGCAGCCGCGGGGGGTTCTACGAGCAGTACTTC	CASSRGGFYEQYF
NA	TRBD2	TRBV12-5	TRBJ2-1	TGTGCTAGTGGTTTGGTATATACAGCGGGGGGGCCGAGTGAGCAGTTCTTC	CASGLVYTAGGPSEQFF
NA	NA	TRBV4-1	TRBJ1-6	TGCGCCAGCAGCCATCAGGCAGATTCACCCCTCCACTTT	CASSHQADSPLHF
NA	NA	TRBV6-5	TRBJ1-1	TGTGCCAGCAGTTACTCGTACGGCGGGGGCACTGAAGCTTTCTTT	CASSYSYGGGTEAFF
NA	TRBD2	TRBV4-1	TRBJ2-2	TGCGCCAGCAGCCCCAGGGAGGGCGACACCGGGGAGCTGTTTTTT	CASSPREGDTGELFF
NA	NA	TRBV7-9	TRBJ1-5	TGTGCCAGCGGCGGGGGGGATAGCAATCAGCCCCAGCATTTT	CASGGGDSNQPQHF
NA	TRBD1	TRBV6-5	TRBJ2-4	TGTGCCAGCAGTTACTCAGGGGGCGGCAAAAACATTCAGTACTTC	CASSYSGGGKNIQYF
NA	TRBD1	TRBV27	TRBJ2-7	TGTGCCAGCTCATCCGGGACAGCCGCCTACGAGCAATACTTC	CASSSGTAAYEQYF
NA	TRBD1	TRBV2	TRBJ2-4	TGTGCCAGCAGATACTCCGGGACAGGGGGCTCGGTAAACATTCAGTACTTC	CASRYSGTGGSVNIQYF
NA	TRBD1	TRBV13	TRBJ2-1	TGTGCCAGCAGCCGAGGACAGGGGGCGCTTGGGCAGTTCTTC	CASSRGQGALGQFF
NA	NA	TRBV7-2	TRBJ1-3	TGTGCCAGCACCAGAACGGCGGCTGGAAACACCATATATTTT	CASTRTAAGNTIYF
NA	NA	TRBV4-3	TRBJ1-1	TGCGCCAGCAGCCTATACAGGGTAAAGAACACTGAAGCTTTCTTT	CASSLYRVKNTEAFF
NA	NA	TRBV5-1	TRBJ1-1	TGCGCCAGCAGACTGGGGCAGTCGAGCACTGAAGCTTTCTTT	CASRLGQSSTEAFF
NA	NA	TRBV19	TRBJ1-5	TGTGCCAGTAGTATAGTTGAGGGACAGCCCCAGCATTTT	CASSIVEGQPQHF
NA	TRBD1	TRBV6-6	TRBJ1-5	TGTGCCAGCCACGGGACAGGGCCGAATCAGCCCCAGCATTTT	CASHGTGPNQPQHF
NA	TRBD1	TRBV6-5	TRBJ2-1	TGTGCCAGCACTGAGACAGGGGGTGAATACAATGAGCAGTTCTTC	CASTETGGEYNEQFF
few	TRBD1	TRBV7-2	TRBJ1-3	TGTGCCAGCAGCTTAAATTCGGGAGGGGGCGGAAACACCATATATTTT	CASSLNSGGGGNTIYF
NA	TRBD1	TRBV19	TRBJ1-1	TGTGCCTGTCGCAAGGGACAGGGGATTTACTCTGAAGCTTTCTTT	CACRKGQGIYSEAFF
NA	TRBD2	TRBV6-5	TRBJ2-4	TGTGCCAGCAGCCCCCCCACTAGCGGGGTTCGGAGTGAGTACTTC	CASSPPTSGVRSEYF
once	NA	TRBV5-1	TRBJ1-4	TGCGCCAGCAGCTTGGGTTCAGCTAATGAAAAACTGTTTTTT	CASSLGSANEKLFF
once	TRBD1	TRBV5-1	TRBJ1-2	TGCGCCAGCAGCTTGACAGGGGATAACTATGGCTACACCTTC	CASSLTGDNYGYTF
NA	NA	TRBV5-1	TRBJ1-4	TGCGCCAGCAGCTTGCAGGGGCAGGGAGAAAAACTGTTTTTT	CASSLQGQGEKLFF
once	NA	TRBV10-3	TRBJ1-1	TGTGCCATCAGTGAAAGGGAGGGACACTTCACCAGGAACACTGAAGCTTTCTTT	CAISEREGHFTRNTEAFF
NA	NA	TRBV9	TRBJ1-2	TGTGCCAGCAGCGTAGGAGAGGTTGGCGGCTACACCTTC	CASSVGEVGGYTF
NA	TRBD1	TRBV4-1	TRBJ2-7	TGCGCCAGCAGCCAGGACAGGGAGCAGTACTTC	CASSQDREQYF
once	NA	TRBV6-1	TRBJ2-7	TGTGCCAGCAGTGACGGGTTATCCCCCCGGAAGTGGCACGAGCAGTACTTC	CASSDGLSPRKWHEQYF
NA	NA	TRBV30	TRBJ1-6	TGTGCCTGGAGTGTACAGCGGTCTTGGGATAATTCACCCCTCCACTTT	CAWSVQRSWDNSPLHF